What follows are 13 T cell receptor beta chains derived from one specimen sequenced in a study of blood T cell repertoires in COVID-19. Clones were sequenced by immunoSEQ multiplex PCR, and TCRdb holds only the in-frame ones, with some missing. The sample consists of 120,000 to 150,000 clones, around 83% of them appearing once. Sample: peripheral blood. These receptors all come from a human donor with acute or convalescent COVID-19. The donor label of this sample is uncertain.

V and J are TRBV20-1 and TRBJ2-7, with 11 positions matching TRBD2. V was pared by 3 bases and J by 0 bases, with 1 base of the junction left unmatched. The CDR3 extends over 14 amino acids. CDR1 and CDR2 (germline): DFQATT, SNEGSKA (reference sequence). The CDR3 reads CSASTSGSSYEQYV. The CDR3 bases are TGCAGTGCTAGTACTAGCGGGAGCTCCTACGAGCAGTACGTC.

The table lists this clone with a count of one. The chain uses TRBV5-4 and TRBJ1-2; D gene uncertain. Per the germline V gene, CDR1 is SGHNT and CDR2 is YYREEE (reference sequence). Trimming shortened V by 4 bases and J by 2 bases, and 15 bases separated the two germline ends. This CDR3 spans 15 amino acids. The CDR3 DNA follows: TGTGCCAGCAGCCCTGGCCCCCGGGGAAACTATGGCTACACCTTC. Its translation is CASSPGPRGNYGYTF.

V gene TRBV2 combines with J gene TRBJ1-1, with D possibly being TRBD1 (5 bases). Germline V gene lookup returns CDR1 SNHLY and CDR2 FYNNEI. The CDR3 length is 13 residues. The germline V and J ends were trimmed by 7 bases and 6 bases, with 15 bases remaining between them. Here the CDR3 reads CASNLGGEPEAFF. In DNA form, the CDR3 reads TGTGCCAGCAATCTGGGGGGAGAACCTGAAGCTTTCTTT.

V usage is TRBV12-5 and J usage is TRBJ2-7; 7 positions match TRBD1. Per germline, CDR1 LGHNT and CDR2 FRNRAP. The CDR3 loop spans 14 amino acids. The V gene end was trimmed by 6 bases and the J gene end by 6 bases; junction bases not matched to a gene: 11. For the CDR3, the DNA is TGTGCTAGTGGCCTCCCAGACAGGGTTGGCGAGCAGTACTTC. Its translation: CASGLPDRVGEQYF. Together with reference TRBV12-5 and TRBJ2-7, the CDR3 gives the full variable domain: DARVTQTPRHKVTEMGQEVTMRCQPILGHNTVFWYRQTMMQGLELLAYFRNRAPLDDSGMPKDRFSAEMPDATLATLKIQPSEPRDSAVYFCASGLPDRVGEQYFGPGTRLTVT.

V usage is TRBV7-3 and J usage is TRBJ2-3; 10 positions match TRBD2. The junction had 10 bases not matched to a gene; V was cut back by 5 bases and J by 5 bases. This CDR3 has 16 amino acids. CDR1 and CDR2 (germline): SGHTA, FQGTGA. CDR3 protein: CASSRASGGLGDTQYF. The CDR3 DNA is TGTGCCAGCAGCCGAGCTAGCGGGGGTCTCGGAGATACGCAGTATTTT.

The chain employs TRBV27 and TRBJ2-1; 8 nucleotides agree with TRBD2. Trimming at V came to 4 bases and at J to 6 bases, leaving 11 bases not matched to a gene. The CDR3 extends over 16 amino acids. The germline V gene has CDR1 MNHEY and CDR2 SMNVEV (reference sequence). The CDR3 nucleotides are TGTGCCAGCAGTTCCCAGGCTAGCGGGTGGTCCAATGAGCAGTTCTTC. Its translation is CASSSQASGWSNEQFF.

The V gene is TRBV19, the J gene TRBJ2-1; 13 bases are shared with TRBD2. The CDR3 has 17 residues. The germline CDR1 and CDR2 sequences are LNHDA and SQIVND (reference sequence). With V trimmed by 7 bases and J by 6 bases, 12 bases remained unmatched. CDR3 in amino acids: CASTTPRLAGGPNEQFF. For the CDR3, the DNA is TGTGCCAGTACAACGCCCCGACTAGCGGGGGGCCCCAATGAGCAGTTCTTC.

The chain is built from TRBV9 and TRBJ2-2; TRBD2 matches 9 bases. This CDR3 contains 15 residues. J was trimmed by 5 bases and V by 0 bases; bases with no gene match: 2. CDR1 is SGDLS and CDR2 is YYNGEE in the germline V gene. The CDR3 coding sequence is TGTGCCAGCAGCGTAGTGGCGGGGGGGACCGGGGAGCTGTTTTTT. It is translated as CASSVVAGGTGELFF.

This clone appeared a single time. This chain uses TRBV11-2 with TRBJ1-6; a weak D match, TRBD1 (6 bases). Trimming cost V 4 bases and J 9 bases, with 7 bases left between them. This CDR3 contains 12 residues. Germline lookup yields CDR1 SGHAT and CDR2 FQNNGV. The DNA for the CDR3 is TGTGCCAGCAGCTCACAGGGTTCACCCCTCCACTTT. Amino acid sequence: CASSSQGSPLHF.

V usage is TRBV7-9 and J usage is TRBJ2-1; D remains ambiguous. This CDR3 has 12 residues. Trimming cost V 3 bases and J 8 bases, with 8 bases left between them. Germline-derived CDR1 and CDR2 are SEHNR and FQNEAQ (reference sequence). The CDR3 loop is CASSFDNDEQFF. CDR3 DNA sequence: TGTGCCAGCAGCTTCGACAATGATGAGCAGTTCTTC.

The chain carries TRBV9 and TRBJ1-3, with D possibly being TRBD1 (6 bases). The length of the CDR3 is 19 residues. V shed 4 bases and J shed 0 bases, with 23 bases lying between them. Per germline, CDR1 SGDLS and CDR2 YYNGEE. CDR3 protein: CASSSGVRSAPSSGNTIYF. DNA of the CDR3: TGTGCCAGCAGCTCAGGGGTTCGGTCGGCTCCCTCCTCTGGAAACACCATATATTTT.

This chain joins TRBV7-8 and TRBJ2-1; 7 nucleotides match TRBD2. CDR1 SGHVS and CDR2 FQNEAQ come from the germline V gene. This CDR3 spans 17 amino acids. V shed 5 bases and J 5 bases; nucleotides not matched to a gene: 15. The chain's CDR3 is CASSPRSVGRSHNEQFF. DNA of the CDR3: TGTGCCAGCAGCCCCCGCAGCGTCGGGAGGAGCCACAATGAGCAGTTCTTC.

The CDR3 region has the DNA TGTGCCATCAGTACGGGAAACTATGGCTACACCTTC. Translation gives CAISTGNYGYTF. The rearrangement links TRBV10-3 to TRBJ1-2; no clear D gene. Germline CDR1 and CDR2: ENHRY and SYGVKD. Between the trimmed V and J ends, which lost 5 bases and 2 bases, there was a span of 6 bases. The CDR3 length is 12 residues.